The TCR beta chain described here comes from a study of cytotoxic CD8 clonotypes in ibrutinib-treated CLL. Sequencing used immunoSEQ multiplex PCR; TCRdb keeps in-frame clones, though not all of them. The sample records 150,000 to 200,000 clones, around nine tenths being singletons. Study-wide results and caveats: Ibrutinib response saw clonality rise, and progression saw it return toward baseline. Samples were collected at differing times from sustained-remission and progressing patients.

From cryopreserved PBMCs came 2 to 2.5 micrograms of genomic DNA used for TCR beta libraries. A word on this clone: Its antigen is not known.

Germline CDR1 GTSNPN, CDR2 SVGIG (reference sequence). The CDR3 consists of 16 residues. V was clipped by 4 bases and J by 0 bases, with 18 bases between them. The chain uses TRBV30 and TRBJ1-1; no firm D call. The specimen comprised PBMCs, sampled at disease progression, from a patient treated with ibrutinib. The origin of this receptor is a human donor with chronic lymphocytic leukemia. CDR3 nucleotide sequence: TGTGCCTGGAAAAGCCTTGGAGCTCCGGTGAACACTGAAGCTTTCTTT. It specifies CAWKSLGAPVNTEAFF.